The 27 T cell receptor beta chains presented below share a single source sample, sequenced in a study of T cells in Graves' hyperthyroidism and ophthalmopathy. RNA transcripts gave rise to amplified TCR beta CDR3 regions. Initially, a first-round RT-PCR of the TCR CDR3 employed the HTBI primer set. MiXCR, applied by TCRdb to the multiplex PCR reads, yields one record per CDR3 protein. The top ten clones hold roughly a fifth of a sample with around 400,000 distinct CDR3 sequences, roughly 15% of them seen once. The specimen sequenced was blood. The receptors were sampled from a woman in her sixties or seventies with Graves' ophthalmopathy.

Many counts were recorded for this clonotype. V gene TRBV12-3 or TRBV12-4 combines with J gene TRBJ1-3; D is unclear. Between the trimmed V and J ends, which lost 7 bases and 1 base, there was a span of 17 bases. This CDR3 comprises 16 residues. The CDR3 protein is CASTPTRVRSGNTIYF. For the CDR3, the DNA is TGTGCCAGCACCCCAACCCGGGTTAGGTCTGGAAACACCATATATTTT.

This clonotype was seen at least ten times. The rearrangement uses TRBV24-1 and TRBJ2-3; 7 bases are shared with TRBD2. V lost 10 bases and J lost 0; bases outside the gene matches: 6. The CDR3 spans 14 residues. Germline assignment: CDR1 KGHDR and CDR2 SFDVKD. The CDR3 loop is CATSSGTSTDTQYF. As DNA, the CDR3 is TGTGCCACGTCCAGCGGGACTAGCACAGATACGCAGTATTTT.

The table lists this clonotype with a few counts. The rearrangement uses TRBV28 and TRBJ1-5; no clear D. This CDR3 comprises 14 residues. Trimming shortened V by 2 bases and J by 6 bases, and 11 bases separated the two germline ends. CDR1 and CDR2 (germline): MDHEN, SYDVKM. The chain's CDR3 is CASSLTGLAQPQHF. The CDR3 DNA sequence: TGTGCCAGCAGTTTAACCGGTTTAGCTCAGCCCCAGCATTTT.

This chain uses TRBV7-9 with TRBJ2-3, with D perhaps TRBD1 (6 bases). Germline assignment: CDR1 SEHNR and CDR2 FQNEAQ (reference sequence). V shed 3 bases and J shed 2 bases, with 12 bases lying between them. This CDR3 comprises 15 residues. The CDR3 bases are TGTGCCAGCAGCTTCCAGACAGGCAACACAGATACGCAGTATTTT. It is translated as CASSFQTGNTDTQYF.

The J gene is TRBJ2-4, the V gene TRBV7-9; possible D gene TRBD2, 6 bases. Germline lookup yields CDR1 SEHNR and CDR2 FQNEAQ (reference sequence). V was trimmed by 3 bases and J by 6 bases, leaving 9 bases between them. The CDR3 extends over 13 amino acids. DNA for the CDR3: TGTGCCAGCAGCTTGTCGGGGGTAAACATTCAGTACTTC. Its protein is CASSLSGVNIQYF.

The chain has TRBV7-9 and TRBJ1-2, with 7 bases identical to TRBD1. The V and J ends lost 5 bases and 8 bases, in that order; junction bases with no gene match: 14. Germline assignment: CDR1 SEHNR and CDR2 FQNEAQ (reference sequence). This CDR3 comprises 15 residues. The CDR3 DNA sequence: TGTGCCAGCAGCGACCCGGACAGGTGGGCGCTCGGCTACACCTTC. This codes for CASSDPDRWALGYTF.

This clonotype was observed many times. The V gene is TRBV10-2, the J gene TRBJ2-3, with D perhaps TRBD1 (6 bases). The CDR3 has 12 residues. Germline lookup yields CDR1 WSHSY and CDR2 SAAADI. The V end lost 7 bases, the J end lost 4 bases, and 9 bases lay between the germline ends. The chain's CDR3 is CASKQGADTQYF. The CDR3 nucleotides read TGCGCCAGCAAACAGGGAGCAGATACGCAGTATTTT.

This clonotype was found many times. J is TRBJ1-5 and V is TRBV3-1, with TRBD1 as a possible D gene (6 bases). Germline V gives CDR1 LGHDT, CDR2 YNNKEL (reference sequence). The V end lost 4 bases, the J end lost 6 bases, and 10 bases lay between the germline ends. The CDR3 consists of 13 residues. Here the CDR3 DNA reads TGTGCCAGCAGCCTCAGGGGCGGTCAGCCCCAGCATTTT. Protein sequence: CASSLRGGQPQHF.

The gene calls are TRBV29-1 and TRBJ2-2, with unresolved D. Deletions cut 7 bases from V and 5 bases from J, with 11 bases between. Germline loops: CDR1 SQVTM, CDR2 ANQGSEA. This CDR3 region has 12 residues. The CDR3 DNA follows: TGCAGCGCCCTACCGGGTACCGGGGAGCTGTTTTTT. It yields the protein CSALPGTGELFF.

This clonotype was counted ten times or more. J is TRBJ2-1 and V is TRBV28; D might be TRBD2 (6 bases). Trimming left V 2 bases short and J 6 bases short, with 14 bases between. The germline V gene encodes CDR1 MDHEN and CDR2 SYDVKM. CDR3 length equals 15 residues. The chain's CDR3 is CASSLAPTSPNEQFF. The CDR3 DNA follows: TGTGCCAGCAGTTTAGCCCCTACTAGCCCCAATGAGCAGTTCTTC. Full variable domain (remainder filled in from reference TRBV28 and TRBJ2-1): DVKVTQSSRYLVKRTGEKVFLECVQDMDHENMFWYRQDPGLGLRLIYFSYDVKMKEKGDIPEGYSVSREKKERFSLILESASTNQTSMYLCASSLAPTSPNEQFFGPGTRLTVL.

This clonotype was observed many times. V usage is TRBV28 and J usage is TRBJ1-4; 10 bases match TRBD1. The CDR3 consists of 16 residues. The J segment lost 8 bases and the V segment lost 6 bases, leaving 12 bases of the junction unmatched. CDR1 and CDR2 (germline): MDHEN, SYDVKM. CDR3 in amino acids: CASSDDRGREGEKLFF. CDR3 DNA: TGTGCCAGCAGCGATGACAGGGGGCGCGAGGGGGAAAAACTGTTTTTT.

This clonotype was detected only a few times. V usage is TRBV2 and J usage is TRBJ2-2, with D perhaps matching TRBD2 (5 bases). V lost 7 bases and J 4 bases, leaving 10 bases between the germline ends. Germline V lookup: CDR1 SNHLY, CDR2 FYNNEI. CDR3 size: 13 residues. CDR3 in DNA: TGTGCCAGCAAGCGAGGGAGCACCGGGGAGCTGTTTTTT. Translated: CASKRGSTGELFF.

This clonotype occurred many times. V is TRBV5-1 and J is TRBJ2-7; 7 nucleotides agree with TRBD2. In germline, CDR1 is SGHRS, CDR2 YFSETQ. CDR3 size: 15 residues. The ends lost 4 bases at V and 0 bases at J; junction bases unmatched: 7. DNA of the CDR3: TGCGCCAGCAGCCCCAGCGGGGTCCCCTCCTACGAGCAGTACTTC. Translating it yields CASSPSGVPSYEQYF.

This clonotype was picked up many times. DNA of the CDR3: TGTGCCAGCAGCCTGACCGAAGGGAGTGGCGCAGAGACCCAGTACTTC. Residues: CASSLTEGSGAETQYF. The rearrangement links TRBV13 to TRBJ2-5, with a weak D call TRBD2 (5 bases). CDR1 PRHDT and CDR2 FYEKMQ come from the germline V gene (reference sequence). Trimming pared 5 bases from V and 4 bases from J, leaving 20 bases between. CDR3 length: 16 residues.

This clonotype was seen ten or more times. In DNA form, the CDR3 reads TGCAGTGCTAGATGGGAAGGTCCCACAGATACGCAGTATTTT. Protein: CSARWEGPTDTQYF. The chain joins TRBV20-1 to TRBJ2-3; D call uncertain. This CDR3 is built from 14 residues. V lost 2 bases and J 2 bases, leaving 11 bases between the germline ends. The germline V gene has CDR1 DFQATT and CDR2 SNEGSKA (reference sequence).

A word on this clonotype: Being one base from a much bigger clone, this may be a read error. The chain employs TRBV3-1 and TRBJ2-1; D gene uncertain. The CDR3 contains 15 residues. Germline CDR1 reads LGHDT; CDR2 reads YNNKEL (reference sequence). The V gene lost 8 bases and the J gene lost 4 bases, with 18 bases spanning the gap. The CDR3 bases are TGTGCCAGCGGCCCCCCCCCGAGTAGTTACAATGAGCAGTTCTTC. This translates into CASGPPPSSYNEQFF.

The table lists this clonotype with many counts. This CDR3 is CASSDKVASSYNEQFF. The CDR3 DNA follows: TGTGCCAGCAGCGACAAGGTAGCTTCCTCCTACAATGAGCAGTTCTTC. The chain joins TRBV9 to TRBJ2-1, with D hard to call. The V end was cut by 3 bases, the J end by 0 bases, with 13 bases between. The CDR3 runs to 16 residues. Germline V CDR1 and CDR2: SGDLS, YYNGEE.

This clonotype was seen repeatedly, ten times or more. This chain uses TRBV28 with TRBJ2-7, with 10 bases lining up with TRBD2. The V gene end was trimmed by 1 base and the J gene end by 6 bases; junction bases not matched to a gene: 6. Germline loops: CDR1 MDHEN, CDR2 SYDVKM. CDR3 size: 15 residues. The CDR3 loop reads CASSLLSGRALEQYF. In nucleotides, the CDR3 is TGTGCCAGCAGTTTATTGAGCGGGAGGGCCCTCGAGCAGTACTTC.

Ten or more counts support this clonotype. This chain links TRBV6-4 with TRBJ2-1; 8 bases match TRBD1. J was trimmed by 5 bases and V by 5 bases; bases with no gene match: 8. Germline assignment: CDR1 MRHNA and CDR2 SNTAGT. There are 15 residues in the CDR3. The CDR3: CASSLDGTGNNEQFF. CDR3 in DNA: TGTGCCAGCAGTCTCGATGGGACAGGTAACAATGAGCAGTTCTTC.

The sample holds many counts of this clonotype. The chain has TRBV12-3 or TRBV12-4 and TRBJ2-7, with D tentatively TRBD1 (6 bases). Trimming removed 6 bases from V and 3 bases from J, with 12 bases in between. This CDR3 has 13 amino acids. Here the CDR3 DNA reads TGTGCCAGCAGCAGGACAGAGATCTACGAGCAGTACTTC. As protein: CASSRTEIYEQYF.

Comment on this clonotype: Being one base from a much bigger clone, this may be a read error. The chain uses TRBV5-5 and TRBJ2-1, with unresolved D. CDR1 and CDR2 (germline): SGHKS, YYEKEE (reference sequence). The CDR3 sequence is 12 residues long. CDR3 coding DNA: TGTGTCAGCAGCTTGTCCCGTCGGGAGCAGTTCTTC. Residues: CVSSLSRREQFF.

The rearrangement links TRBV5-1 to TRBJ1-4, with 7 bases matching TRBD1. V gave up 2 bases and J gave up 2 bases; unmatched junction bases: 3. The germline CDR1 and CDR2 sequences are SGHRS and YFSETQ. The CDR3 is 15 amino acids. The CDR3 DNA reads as TGCGCCAGCAGCTTACAGACAGGGACTAATGAAAAACTGTTTTTT. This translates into CASSLQTGTNEKLFF.

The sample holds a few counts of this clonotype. The CDR3 loop is CATSRGDRVSGANVLTF. The CDR3, as DNA: TGTGCCACCAGCAGAGGGGACAGGGTCTCCGGGGCCAACGTCCTGACTTTC. The V gene is TRBV15, the J gene TRBJ2-6, with 9 bases that match TRBD1. Germline CDR1 reads LNHNV; CDR2 reads YYDKDF (reference sequence). The CDR3 loop spans 17 amino acids. Trimming removed 1 base from V and 4 bases from J; junction bases left unmatched: 5.

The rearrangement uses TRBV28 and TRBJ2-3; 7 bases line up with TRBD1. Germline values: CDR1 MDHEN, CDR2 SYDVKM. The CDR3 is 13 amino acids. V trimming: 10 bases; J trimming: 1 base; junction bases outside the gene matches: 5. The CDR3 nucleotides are TGTGCCACAGACAGGGCCGGCACAGATACGCAGTATTTT. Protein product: CATDRAGTDTQYF. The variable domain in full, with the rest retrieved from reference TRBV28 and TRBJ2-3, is DVKVTQSSRYLVKRTGEKVFLECVQDMDHENMFWYRQDPGLGLRLIYFSYDVKMKEKGDIPEGYSVSREKKERFSLILESASTNQTSMYLCATDRAGTDTQYFGPGTRLTVL.

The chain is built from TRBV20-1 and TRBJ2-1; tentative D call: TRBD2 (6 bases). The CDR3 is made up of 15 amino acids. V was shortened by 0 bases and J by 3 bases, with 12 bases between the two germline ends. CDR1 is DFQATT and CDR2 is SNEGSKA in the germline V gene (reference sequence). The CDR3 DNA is TGCAGTGCTAGAGATGCGCTAGCGAGCTACAATGAGCAGTTCTTC. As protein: CSARDALASYNEQFF.

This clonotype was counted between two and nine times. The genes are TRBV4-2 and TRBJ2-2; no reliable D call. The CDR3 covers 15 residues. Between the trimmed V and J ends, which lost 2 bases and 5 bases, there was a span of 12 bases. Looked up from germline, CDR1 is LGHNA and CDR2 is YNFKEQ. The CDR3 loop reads CASSQLSLGTGELFF. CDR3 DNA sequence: TGTGCCAGCAGCCAACTCTCCCTAGGAACCGGGGAGCTGTTTTTT.

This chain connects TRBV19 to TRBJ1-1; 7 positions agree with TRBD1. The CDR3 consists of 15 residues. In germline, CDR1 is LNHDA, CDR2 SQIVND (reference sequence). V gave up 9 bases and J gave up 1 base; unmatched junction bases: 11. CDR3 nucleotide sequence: TGTGCCAGCACATGGGGGGGACAGACGAACACTGAAGCTTTCTTT. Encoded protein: CASTWGGQTNTEAFF.